This T cell receptor (beta chain) was sequenced during a study of neurological immune-mediated disorders. This clonotype was seen ten or more times. V was clipped by 6 bases and J by 8 bases, with 18 bases between them. The CDR3 spans 14 residues. One entry per CDR3 protein results from TCRdb running MiXCR on the 5' RACE reads. The data show tens of thousands of distinct CDR3 sequences, about 3.4% seen once. Sequenced: PBMCs. The receptor comes from a man aged 35 to 55 with multiple sclerosis. This chain connects TRBV12-3 or TRBV12-4 to TRBJ2-3, with D possibly being TRBD1 (6 bases). The CDR3 loop is CASSPKGVGGTQYF. The DNA for the CDR3 is TGTGCCAGCAGCCCCAAGGGGGTAGGGGGTACGCAGTATTTT.